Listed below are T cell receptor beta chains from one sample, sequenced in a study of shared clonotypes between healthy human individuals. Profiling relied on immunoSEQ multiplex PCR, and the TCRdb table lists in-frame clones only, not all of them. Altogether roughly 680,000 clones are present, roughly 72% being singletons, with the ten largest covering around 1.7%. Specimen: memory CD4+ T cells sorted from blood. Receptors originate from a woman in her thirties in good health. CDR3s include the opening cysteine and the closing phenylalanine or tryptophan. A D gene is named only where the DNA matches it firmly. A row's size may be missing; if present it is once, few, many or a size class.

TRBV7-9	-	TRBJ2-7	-	TGTGCCAGCAGCTTAGGACACCTGAACTCCTACGAGCAGTACTTC	CASSLGHLNSYEQYF
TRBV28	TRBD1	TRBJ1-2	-	TGTGCCAGCAGTATCCGGGACAGCTCTTTTTCCTATGGCTACACCTTC	CASSIRDSSFSYGYTF
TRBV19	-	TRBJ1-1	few	TGTGCCAGTAGTCGCCAGGGTGACACTGAAGCTTTCTTT	CASSRQGDTEAFF
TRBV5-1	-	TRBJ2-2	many	TGCGCCAGCAGCTTCGAGGGGTCCACCGGGGAGCTGTTTTTT	CASSFEGSTGELFF
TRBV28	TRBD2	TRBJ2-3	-	TGTGCCAGCAGTCCTCGCGGACTAGCGGGAGATACGCAGTATTTT	CASSPRGLAGDTQYF
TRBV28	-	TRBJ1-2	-	TGTGCCAGCAGTCCCGGGACCCCGAAGAGAGGCTACACCTTC	CASSPGTPKRGYTF
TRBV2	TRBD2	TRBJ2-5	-	TGTGCCAGCAGTCATACCTTAGCGGGCCTGTACCAAGAGACCCAGTACTTC	CASSHTLAGLYQETQYF
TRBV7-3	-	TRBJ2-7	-	TGTGCCAGCAGCCCGGGGAGCAGGGAGGACGAGCAGTACTTC	CASSPGSREDEQYF
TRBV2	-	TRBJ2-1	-	TGTGCCAGCTTAAAACCCCCCCGAATAACCAATGAGCAGTTCTTC	CASLKPPRITNEQFF
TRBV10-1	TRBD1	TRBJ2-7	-	TGCGCCAGCGGACAGGGCTCCTACGAGCAGTACTTC	CASGQGSYEQYF
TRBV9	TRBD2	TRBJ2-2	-	TGTGCCAGCAGCCCTAGGGTGGGGACTAGGCGCACCGGGGAGCTGTTTTTT	CASSPRVGTRRTGELFF
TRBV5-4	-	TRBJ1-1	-	TGTGCCAGCAGCTTAAACACTGAAGCTTTCTTT	CASSLNTEAFF
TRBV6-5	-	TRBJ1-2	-	TGTGCCAGCAGAGAGGGTCCGGGCTACACCTTC	CASREGPGYTF
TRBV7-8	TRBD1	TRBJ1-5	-	TGTGCCAGCAGCACCCGACCCGGACAGGGGGGCAATCAGCCCCAGCATTTT	CASSTRPGQGGNQPQHF
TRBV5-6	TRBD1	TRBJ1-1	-	TGTGCCAGCAGTTCCGGGACAGGGAGATCTGAAGCTTTCTTT	CASSSGTGRSEAFF
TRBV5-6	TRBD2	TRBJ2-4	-	TGTGCCAGCAGCTTGTTCGGCTTTTCGGGGGGCAAAAACATTCAGTACTTC	CASSLFGFSGGKNIQYF
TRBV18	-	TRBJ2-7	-	TGTGCCAGCTCACCACTGGGAGGGGGCTCCTACGAGCAGTACTTC	CASSPLGGGSYEQYF
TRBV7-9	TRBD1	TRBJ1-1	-	TGTGCCAGCAGCTTCGGGCCGCAGGGGGAGGCTGAAGCTTTCTTT	CASSFGPQGEAEAFF
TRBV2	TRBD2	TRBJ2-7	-	TGTGCCAGCATCGGACTAGCGGGAGACGAGCAGTACTTC	CASIGLAGDEQYF
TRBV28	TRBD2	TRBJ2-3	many	TGTGCCAGCAGTTTGGCGGTCTCTAGCGGGAGCACAGATACGCAGTATTTT	CASSLAVSSGSTDTQYF
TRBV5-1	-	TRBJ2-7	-	TGCGCCAGCAGCTTGGTCCCCCTTGGGGACGAGCAGTACTTC	CASSLVPLGDEQYF
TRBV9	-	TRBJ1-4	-	TGTGCCAGCAGCGTAGGACAGATCGACGAAAAACTGTTTTTT	CASSVGQIDEKLFF
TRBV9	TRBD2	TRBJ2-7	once	TGTGCCAGCAGCGGACTAGCGGGAGTCGAGCAGTACTTC	CASSGLAGVEQYF
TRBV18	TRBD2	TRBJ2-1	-	TGTGCCAGCTCACCACCATCCGGGGGGGATGAGCAGTTCTTC	CASSPPSGGDEQFF
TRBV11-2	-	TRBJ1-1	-	TGTGCCAGCAGCTTAGGAGGCGGTTTTTTCCAAGCTTTCTTT	CASSLGGGFFQAFF
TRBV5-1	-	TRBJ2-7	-	TGCGCCAGCAGCTTGTTTAGCGGAAGCTCCTACGAGCAGTACTTC	CASSLFSGSSYEQYF
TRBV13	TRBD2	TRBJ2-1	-	TGTGCCAGCAGCTCTCAACCATGGACTAGCGGGAGGGGAAACTACAATGAGCAGTTCTTC	CASSSQPWTSGRGNYNEQFF
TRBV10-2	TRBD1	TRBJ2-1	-	TGCGCCAGCAGCCGACAGGGCCTCTCCTACAATGAGCAGTTCTTC	CASSRQGLSYNEQFF
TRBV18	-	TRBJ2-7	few	TGTGCCAGCTCACCACCGGCAAGGGCCCACGAGCAGTACTTC	CASSPPARAHEQYF
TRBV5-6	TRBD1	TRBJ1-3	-	TGTGCCAGCAGCGCAAACAGGGGAGGGTCATTTGGAAACACCATATATTTT	CASSANRGGSFGNTIYF
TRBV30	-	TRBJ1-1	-	TGTGCCTGGAGTCCCGGCCCCCGACAGGTGATGAACACTGAAGCTTTCTTT	CAWSPGPRQVMNTEAFF
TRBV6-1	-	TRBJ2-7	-	TGTGCCAGCAGTGATGACAGACCTTTCCCCTACGAGCAGTACTTC	CASSDDRPFPYEQYF
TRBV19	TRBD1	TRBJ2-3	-	TGTGCCACGACCAGGGGGACAAGCACAGATACGCAGTATTTT	CATTRGTSTDTQYF
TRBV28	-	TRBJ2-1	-	TGTGCCAGCAGTTTATTTGGCTCCCAAGGTGAGCAGTTCTTC	CASSLFGSQGEQFF
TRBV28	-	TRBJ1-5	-	TGTGCCAGCAGTAAAACCCCCAATCAGCCCCAGCATTTT	CASSKTPNQPQHF